A single sample gave rise to the 25 T cell receptor beta chains below, sequenced in a study of OX40 agonist ivuxolimab in advanced cancers. The method was immunoSEQ multiplex PCR; TCRdb's version includes in-frame clones alone and lacks a portion of them. The sample lists tens of thousands of clones; roughly 89% were seen once. The starting material was CD4+ or CD8+ T cells sorted from blood, obtained in a trial of the OX40 agonist ivuxolimab. Receptors were obtained from an adult with an advanced solid tumor such as melanoma, head and neck, liver or kidney cancer.

The rearrangement joins TRBV10-2 to TRBJ1-4; D is unresolved. CDR3 length: 12 residues. Germline V gives CDR1 WSHSY, CDR2 SAAADI. With 6 bases removed from V and 3 bases from J, the gap between germline ends came to 5 bases. The CDR3 sequence: CASRAANEKLFF. The CDR3 DNA follows: TGCGCCAGCAGGGCCGCTAATGAAAAACTGTTTTTT.

This clone was detected only once. This CDR3 reads CASSPHKEIQYF. The DNA for the CDR3 is TGTGCCAGCAGCCCCCACAAGGAGATTCAGTACTTC. The chain has TRBV9 and TRBJ2-4, with unresolved D. Germline V gives CDR1 SGDLS, CDR2 YYNGEE. Trimming took off 4 bases at V and 10 bases at J, with 12 bases between the two ends. This CDR3 has 12 amino acids.

The genes are TRBV19 and TRBJ2-5; D assignment may be TRBD1 or TRBD2 (6 bases each). Per the germline V gene, CDR1 is LNHDA and CDR2 is SQIVND (reference sequence). The CDR3 is made up of 14 amino acids. V was cut by 3 bases and J by 10 bases, with 18 bases left in between. The CDR3 DNA reads as TGTGCCAGTAGTATTAACCCGGGGGCAGGGGACCAGTACTTC. Encoded protein: CASSINPGAGDQYF. Variable domain in full (rest from reference TRBV19 and TRBJ2-5): DGGITQSPKYLFRKEGQNVTLSCEQNLNHDAMYWYRQDPGQGLRLIYYSQIVNDFQKGDIAEGYSVSREKKESFPLTVTSAQKNPTAFYLCASSINPGAGDQYFGPGTRLLVL.

The chain has TRBV5-1 and TRBJ1-3, with D possibly TRBD1 on 6 matching bases. The ends were cut back, 0 bases at V and 0 bases at J, with 13 bases in the middle. CDR1 is SGHRS, CDR2 YFSETQ, per germline. The CDR3 runs 17 residues. The CDR3 DNA reads TGCGCCAGCAGCTTGGAACCGACAGGTCCCTCTGGAAACACCATATATTTT. Translating it yields CASSLEPTGPSGNTIYF.

CDR3 DNA sequence: TGTGCCACCAGCAGAGGAACAGACTCTGGAAACACCATATATTTT. Its protein is CATSRGTDSGNTIYF. The chain combines TRBV15 with TRBJ1-3; D uncertain. V lost 1 base, J lost 0 bases, and 7 bases lay in between. The CDR3 covers 15 residues. The germline CDR1 and CDR2 sequences are LNHNV and YYDKDF (reference sequence).

The CDR3 nucleotides read TGTGCCAGCAGCGCGTCAATAGCGGTGGATGAGCAGTTCTTC. Residues: CASSASIAVDEQFF. This chain joins TRBV7-9 and TRBJ2-1; maybe TRBD2 (6 bases). Germline V gene lookup returns CDR1 SEHNR and CDR2 FQNEAQ (reference sequence). The CDR3 runs to 14 residues. V gave up 5 bases and J gave up 8 bases, with 16 bases separating them. Combining the CDR3 with reference TRBV7-9 and TRBJ2-1 gives the whole variable domain DTGVSQNPRHKITKRGQNVTFRCDPISEHNRLYWYRQTLGQGPEFLTYFQNEAQLEKSRLLSDRFSAERPKGSFSTLEIQRTEQGDSAMYLCASSASIAVDEQFFGPGTRLTVL.

In DNA, the CDR3 is TGTGCCAGCAGTCAAGACAGGGTCCGCTCCTACGAGCAGTACTTC. Residues: CASSQDRVRSYEQYF. The chain combines TRBV6-5 with TRBJ2-7; 7 positions agree with TRBD1. CDR1 is MNHEY and CDR2 is SVGAGI in the germline V gene. The V segment lost 5 bases and the J segment 0 bases; nucleotides outside the gene matches: 7. CDR3 length equals 15 residues.

The chain carries TRBV7-9 and TRBJ1-1; D gene uncertain. The CDR3 extends over 12 amino acids. Trimming took off 5 bases at V and 5 bases at J, with 9 bases between the two ends. Per the germline V gene, CDR1 is SEHNR and CDR2 is FQNEAQ (reference sequence). This CDR3 reads CASSRLPTEAFF. In DNA form, the CDR3 reads TGTGCCAGCAGCCGCTTACCTACTGAAGCTTTCTTT.

This chain joins TRBV27 and TRBJ2-7, with 7 bases fitting TRBD2. V gave up 3 bases and J gave up 2 bases; unmatched junction bases: 4. Germline assignment: CDR1 MNHEY and CDR2 SMNVEV (reference sequence). This CDR3 comprises 14 residues. The chain's CDR3 is CASSFWGLPYEQYF. The CDR3 coding sequence is TGTGCCAGCAGTTTTTGGGGACTACCCTACGAGCAGTACTTC.

The chain joins TRBV6-1 to TRBJ2-7; no reliable D call. From germline, CDR1 is MNHNS and CDR2 SASEGT. Trimming stripped 2 bases from V and 9 bases from J, with 11 bases between. The CDR3 runs to 12 residues. For the CDR3, the DNA is TGTGCCAGCAGTGAAATTGCTTTCGGGCAGTACTTC. It is translated as CASSEIAFGQYF.

V and J are TRBV4-2 and TRBJ2-1, with D possibly being TRBD2 (5 bases). This CDR3 is 17 amino acids long. Per germline, CDR1 LGHNA and CDR2 YNFKEQ. The ends were cut back, 0 bases at V and 6 bases at J, with 18 bases in the middle. CDR3 in amino acids: CASSQDSRPPAGNEQFF. The DNA for the CDR3 is TGTGCCAGCAGCCAAGATAGTCGACCCCCCGCGGGCAATGAGCAGTTCTTC.

The genes are TRBV6-1 and TRBJ2-7, with a possible D match to TRBD1 (6 bases). CDR3 length: 13 residues. Trimming removed 4 bases from V and 2 bases from J, with 9 bases in between. Germline V CDR1 and CDR2: MNHNS, SASEGT. Written as DNA, the CDR3 is TGTGCCAGCAGTGCAACAGGGCCCTACGAGCAGTACTTC. Its translation: CASSATGPYEQYF.

This rearrangement joins TRBV18 to TRBJ2-1, with 8 bases lining up with TRBD2. V dropped 3 bases and J dropped 4; count of bases not matched to a gene: 11. Per germline, CDR1 KGHSH and CDR2 LQKENI. The CDR3 sequence is 17 residues long. Here the CDR3 reads CASSPALWTSRYNEQFF. The CDR3, as DNA: TGTGCCAGCTCACCCGCACTTTGGACTAGCAGGTACAATGAGCAGTTCTTC.

This chain uses TRBV29-1 with TRBJ2-2, with TRBD2 as a possible D gene (5 bases). The CDR3 length is 13 residues. V was pared by 5 bases and J by 4 bases, with 11 bases between. Germline loops: CDR1 SQVTM, CDR2 ANQGSEA. The CDR3, as DNA: TGCAGCGTTAGCGGCTGGGGCACCGGGGAGCTGTTTTTT. Amino acid sequence: CSVSGWGTGELFF.

The chain is built from TRBV11-1 and TRBJ1-1; D perhaps matches TRBD1 (5 bases). V shed 5 bases and J shed 0 bases, with 10 bases lying between them. Germline V gives CDR1 SGHAT, CDR2 FQDESV (reference sequence). This CDR3 region has 14 residues. The CDR3 DNA reads as TGTGCCAGCAGCCTGACAGCCATGAACACTGAAGCTTTCTTT. Translated, it gives CASSLTAMNTEAFF.

This sequence joins TRBV5-1 and TRBJ2-7; 10 bases line up with TRBD2. The ends lost 5 bases at V and 3 bases at J; junction bases unmatched: 8. Germline-derived CDR1 and CDR2 are SGHRS and YFSETQ. This CDR3 is built from 15 residues. The CDR3 DNA follows: TGCGCCAGCAGGGAGACTAGCGGGTCCAACTACGAGCAGTACTTC. Its protein product is CASRETSGSNYEQYF.

The genes are TRBV6-1 and TRBJ2-2; 8 positions match TRBD1. V was clipped by 8 bases and J by 1 base; unmatched bases: 3. The length of the CDR3 is 14 residues. Germline CDR1 MNHNS, CDR2 SASEGT. CDR3 region: CASRGQGNTGELFF. As DNA, the CDR3 is TGTGCCAGCCGCGGACAGGGGAACACCGGGGAGCTGTTTTTT.

In DNA form, the CDR3 reads TGTGCCAGTAGTGCTCGGACAGGGGTCTACAATGAGCAGTTCTTC. This encodes CASSARTGVYNEQFF. The V and J genes are TRBV19 and TRBJ2-1, with 9 bases aligning to TRBD1. Germline CDR1 LNHDA, CDR2 SQIVND (reference sequence). This CDR3 has 15 residues. Losses at the gene ends were 5 bases for V and 3 bases for J; bases not matched to a gene: 5.

The genes are TRBV7-9 and TRBJ2-1, with 7 bases aligning to TRBD2. Germline loops: CDR1 SEHNR, CDR2 FQNEAQ (reference sequence). Trimming cost V 2 bases and J 0 bases; bases outside gene matches: 4. This CDR3 region has 16 residues. The CDR3 DNA follows: TGTGCCAGCAGCTTACCTAGCGGCCTCTCCTACAATGAGCAGTTCTTC. This sequence encodes CASSLPSGLSYNEQFF.

The rearrangement uses TRBV12-1 and TRBJ2-7; the table assigns TRBD2, which was not confirmed against the DNA. TRBV12-1 is shown as a pseudogene. The CDR3 consists of 17 residues. The CDR3 DNA follows: TGTGCCAGCAGCCTTCCCCCCGGGTCGCTTAAATCTACCGAGCAGTACTTC. Its protein is CASSLPPGSLKSTEQYF.

The rearrangement uses TRBV5-1 and TRBJ2-1; D may be TRBD1 (8 bases). V was shortened by 8 bases and J by 4 bases, with 22 bases between the two germline ends. This CDR3 is 16 amino acids long. Germline CDR1 is SGHRS and CDR2 is YFSETQ. The CDR3 protein is CASSKITGGVYNEQFF. The CDR3 nucleotides are TGCGCCAGTAGCAAAATAACAGGGGGGGTGTACAATGAGCAGTTCTTC.

The chain couples TRBV7-2 to TRBJ2-5; TRBD2 matches at 7 bases. Germline V lookup: CDR1 SGHTA, CDR2 FQGNSA. The CDR3 loop spans 15 amino acids. The V segment lost 3 bases and the J segment 4 bases; nucleotides outside the gene matches: 8. CDR3 sequence reads: CASSFPDGGRETQYF. The CDR3 DNA reads TGTGCCAGCAGCTTCCCAGACGGGGGGAGAGAGACCCAGTACTTC.

CDR3 nucleotide sequence: TGTGCCAGCAGCTTAGTCTCACTGGGACTAGCGGGAGCCTACGAGCAGTACTTC. Protein product: CASSLVSLGLAGAYEQYF. The V and J genes are TRBV7-9 and TRBJ2-7; 14 nucleotides align to TRBD2. Per germline, CDR1 SEHNR and CDR2 FQNEAQ (reference sequence). The V gene end was trimmed by 1 base and the J gene end by 2 bases; junction bases not matched to a gene: 7. The CDR3 sequence is 18 residues long.

V is TRBV5-4 and J is TRBJ2-7; D gene uncertain. V shed 4 bases and J shed 6 bases, with 17 bases lying between them. The germline V gene has CDR1 SGHNT and CDR2 YYREEE (reference sequence). There are 14 residues in the CDR3. CDR3 DNA sequence: TGTGCCAGCAGCCGTCCGGGTCGCCTGGGCGAGCAGTACTTC. Translating gives CASSRPGRLGEQYF.

This sequence joins TRBV30 and TRBJ2-2; a possible D gene is TRBD1 (5 bases). Trimming removed 5 bases from V and 0 bases from J, with 13 bases in between. Germline CDR1 reads GTSNPN; CDR2 reads SVGIG (reference sequence). This CDR3 is built from 15 residues. CDR3 in amino acids: CAWDRDSTNTGELFF. Written as DNA, the CDR3 is TGTGCCTGGGACCGAGACAGCACGAACACCGGGGAGCTGTTTTTT.